The clone carrying this TCR beta chain has more than one count but fewer than ten. As yet, its antigen is unknown. The CDR3 end shows no conserved phenylalanine or tryptophan, and so a read error is likely. Alongside blood RNA obtained from unsorted whole blood, germline DNA was also extracted. Prior to surgery, roughly 4 milliliters of peripheral blood were drawn. The source of the sample is a study of tumor-infiltrating lymphocytes in primary liver carcinoma. On the study more broadly: Subjects presented with primary liver carcinoma managed by surgical resection. Study findings and constraints: It was in tumors, not blood, that the top-250-clone fraction was significantly higher (p = 0.039). It was tumor-adjacent and tumor-blood pairs that overlapped less than tumor region pairs did.

V lost 0 bases and J lost 3, with 15 bases in between. This CDR3 comprises 16 residues. Germline CDR1 LGHNA, CDR2 YNFKEQ. Constant-region priming of roughly 500 ng total RNA yielded TCR beta cDNA. Three rounds of nested multiplex PCR with slightly modified ARM-PCR produced TCR beta libraries. TRBV1-TRBV30 forward primers and a C-beta reverse primer were used in the first two PCR rounds, which each ran for ten to eleven cycles. TCRdb itself ran the multiplex PCR reads through MiXCR, one entry per CDR3 protein. The sample includes around 330,000 distinct CDR3 sequences, roughly three fifths seen only once; the top ten take approximately 15%.

The origin of this receptor is a woman aged 25 to 39 with primary liver carcinoma and hepatitis B virus infection. The source material was peripheral blood. The gene calls are TRBV4-2 and TRBJ2-7; no definite D call. CDR3 bases: TGTGCCAGCAGCCAAGAGTCTTCTGGGCCACGCTACGAGCAGTACCTC. Translation: CASSQESSGPRYEQYL.